One and the same sample provided the 25 T cell receptor beta chains below, sequenced in a study of vaccination effects on CD4 cells after COVID-19. The authors isolated CD4+ T cells after roughly 10 days of culture. The protocol was immunoSEQ multiplex PCR, while the TCRdb copy is restricted to in-frame clones and leaves out a portion. In the table there are approximately 31,000 clones, approximately 70% of which are singletons. No antigen has been identified for these receptors. Source: CD4+ T cells from PBMCs cultured without peptide, taken before COVID-19 vaccination. The receptor source for this set is a human donor who received a COVID-19 vaccine.

The chain has TRBV30 and TRBJ2-5; D is unresolved. The germline V gene encodes CDR1 GTSNPN and CDR2 SVGIG (reference sequence). There are 15 residues in the CDR3. Between the trimmed V and J ends, which lost 2 bases and 1 base, there was a span of 14 bases. CDR3 amino acids: CAWSREVLPQETQYF. CDR3 nucleotides: TGTGCCTGGAGTCGCGAAGTCCTACCCCAAGAGACCCAGTACTTC.

This clone occurred once. The chain has TRBV5-1 and TRBJ1-1; D is possibly TRBD1 (5 bases). Trimming took off 3 bases at V and 9 bases at J, with 18 bases between the two ends. Germline V gives CDR1 SGHRS, CDR2 YFSETQ. The CDR3 has 14 residues. The CDR3 is CASSSGTAAYQAFF. The DNA of the CDR3 is TGCGCCAGCAGCTCCGGGACGGCGGCCTATCAAGCTTTCTTT.

This clone was seen more than once but under ten times. The chain couples TRBV2 to TRBJ1-5; D call uncertain. The CDR3 runs 14 residues. V lost 4 bases and J lost 3, with 10 bases in between. Germline V gene sequence: CDR1 SNHLY, CDR2 FYNNEI. The CDR3 DNA is TGTGCCAGCAGTGCTCTTACTACCAATCAGCCCCAGCATTTT. Its protein is CASSALTTNQPQHF.

The genes are TRBV29-1 and TRBJ2-7; 11 nucleotides agree with TRBD2. The CDR3 has 15 amino acids. Germline trimming cut 1 base from V and 6 bases from J; bases unmatched to any gene: 8. The V gene's germline CDR1 is SQVTM and CDR2 ANQGSEA. The CDR3 loop is CSVEGEGTSGIEQYF. The CDR3 DNA reads as TGCAGCGTTGAAGGGGAAGGGACTAGCGGTATCGAGCAGTACTTC.

This chain links TRBV6-6 with TRBJ2-7, with a tentative D call TRBD2 (6 bases). CDR3 length: 15 amino acids. Germline V CDR1 and CDR2: MNHNY, SVGAGI (reference sequence). Trimming stripped 4 bases from V and 0 bases from J, with 13 bases between. CDR3 protein: CASSFGGTSSYEQYF. The DNA of the CDR3 is TGTGCCAGCAGTTTCGGGGGAACGAGCTCCTACGAGCAGTACTTC.

The V call is TRBV27, the J call TRBJ1-2; tentative D call: TRBD1 (5 bases). Trimming took 8 bases from V and 4 from J, leaving 14 bases between them. In germline, CDR1 is MNHEY, CDR2 SMNVEV (reference sequence). CDR3 length: 13 amino acids. DNA of the CDR3: TGTGCCAGCGGCTCCGGGACCTCCTATGGCTACACCTTC. Translation gives CASGSGTSYGYTF.

The chain employs TRBV18 and TRBJ1-2, with 8 positions matching TRBD1. The CDR3 runs to 15 residues. The V segment lost 2 bases and the J segment 2 bases; nucleotides outside the gene matches: 4. The germline V gene has CDR1 KGHSH and CDR2 LQKENI. CDR3 bases: TGTGCCAGCTCACCAGGTCAGGGGGCGAACTATGGCTACACCTTC. This translates into CASSPGQGANYGYTF.

CDR3 in amino acids: CASRQTGGTDTQYF. The DNA of the CDR3 is TGCGCCAGCAGGCAAACAGGGGGCACAGATACGCAGTATTTT. This sequence joins TRBV5-1 and TRBJ2-3, with 7 bases matching TRBD1. The V gene's germline CDR1 is SGHRS and CDR2 YFSETQ. The CDR3 is 14 residues long. Trimming cost V 5 bases and J 1 base; bases outside gene matches: 4.

The chain joins TRBV15 to TRBJ2-5; D assignment may be TRBD1 or TRBD2 (7 bases each). The CDR3 spans 14 residues. Germline CDR1 reads LNHNV; CDR2 reads YYDKDF (reference sequence). With 5 bases removed from V and 5 bases from J, the gap between germline ends came to 15 bases. The CDR3 nucleotides are TGTGCCACCAGCTCCAGGGGGGGGATGGAGACCCAGTACTTC. Translating it yields CATSSRGGMETQYF.

The chain has TRBV19 and TRBJ2-1, with TRBD2 matching 11 bases. V trimming: 5 bases; J trimming: 2 bases; junction bases outside the gene matches: 8. Germline V lookup: CDR1 LNHDA, CDR2 SQIVND (reference sequence). The CDR3 has 17 residues. In nucleotides, the CDR3 is TGTGCCAGTAGTCCGCTGGGACTAGCGGACCCCTACAATGAGCAGTTCTTC. Translated, it gives CASSPLGLADPYNEQFF.

The chain combines TRBV7-2 with TRBJ1-5, with D perhaps matching TRBD1 (6 bases). V shed 5 bases and J shed 0 bases, with 14 bases lying between them. Germline CDR1 and CDR2: SGHTA and FQGNSA. The CDR3 loop spans 16 amino acids. CDR3 in DNA: TGTGCCAGCAGCCTGGGGGGCGGATATAGCAATCAGCCCCAGCATTTT. This encodes CASSLGGGYSNQPQHF.

The chain couples TRBV6-5 to TRBJ1-4; D perhaps matches TRBD1 (6 bases). This CDR3 spans 14 amino acids. The V end was cut by 7 bases, the J end by 0 bases, with 9 bases between. Germline CDR1 reads MNHEY; CDR2 reads SVGAGI. CDR3 sequence: CASKDSATNEKLFF. The CDR3, as DNA: TGTGCCAGCAAGGACAGTGCAACTAATGAAAAACTGTTTTTT.

This clone was picked up a small number of times. The CDR3 reads CASSASAGGTDTQYF. The CDR3 DNA sequence: TGTGCCAGCAGTGCTAGCGCGGGGGGCACAGATACGCAGTATTTT. The rearrangement links TRBV6-4 to TRBJ2-3; TRBD2 matches 7 bases. V lost 4 bases to trimming and J lost 1 base; unmatched junction nucleotides: 5. The CDR3 contains 15 residues. Germline V gene sequence: CDR1 MRHNA, CDR2 SNTAGT.

A few counts support this clone. The V gene is TRBV4-1, the J gene TRBJ2-3, with no clear D. Germline assignment: CDR1 MGHRA and CDR2 YSYEKL. The CDR3 is 18 amino acids. V was clipped by 1 base and J by 4 bases, with 21 bases between them. The chain's CDR3 is CASSQVLGSVVNADTQYF. In DNA form, the CDR3 reads TGCGCCAGCAGCCAAGTCTTGGGTTCGGTGGTCAACGCAGATACGCAGTATTTT.

This clone was detected only a few times. The chain uses TRBV30 and TRBJ2-3, with 7 bases matching TRBD2. Germline loops: CDR1 GTSNPN, CDR2 SVGIG (reference sequence). Trimming took 0 bases from V and 2 from J; bases not matched to a gene: 8. The length of the CDR3 is 16 residues. Written as DNA, the CDR3 is TGTGCCTGGAGTGTAAGTCCGGGACTAACCACAGATACGCAGTATTTT. This translates into CAWSVSPGLTTDTQYF.

This clone was counted between two and nine times. The chain employs TRBV9 and TRBJ1-1; TRBD1 is a possible D gene (6 bases). Germline loops: CDR1 SGDLS, CDR2 YYNGEE. CDR3 length equals 15 residues. Between the trimmed V and J ends, which lost 4 bases and 4 bases, there was a span of 17 bases. The CDR3 DNA reads as TGTGCCAGCAGCCAGATATCGACAGGCGGCACTGAAGCTTTCTTT. Translated, it gives CASSQISTGGTEAFF.

This clone was counted once. The chain combines TRBV3-1 (or the pseudogene TRBV3-2) with TRBJ2-2; 8 bases align to TRBD1. V lost 2 bases and J lost 4; bases outside the gene matches: 6. The CDR3 spans 16 residues. CDR1 is LGHDT, CDR2 YNNKEL, per germline (reference sequence). CDR3 DNA sequence: TGTGCCAGCAGCCAAAGAGGACAGGGAGGCACCGGGGAGCTGTTTTTT. Its protein is CASSQRGQGGTGELFF.

This clone was seen a few times. This chain links TRBV5-5 with TRBJ2-7, with D perhaps TRBD1 (6 bases). V was shortened by 0 bases and J by 4 bases, with 14 bases between the two germline ends. The CDR3 sequence is 15 residues long. Looked up from germline, CDR1 is SGHKS and CDR2 is YYEKEE (reference sequence). CDR3 in amino acids: CASSLEGTGSYEQYF. The DNA for the CDR3 is TGTGCCAGCAGCTTGGAGGGCACAGGGTCTTACGAGCAGTACTTC. Together with reference TRBV5-5 and TRBJ2-7, the CDR3 gives the full variable domain: DAGVTQSPTHLIKTRGQQVTLRCSPISGHKSVSWYQQVLGQGPQFIFQYYEKEERGRGNFPDRFSARQFPNYSSELNVNALLLGDSALYLCASSLEGTGSYEQYFGPGTRLTVT.

The chain uses TRBV5-6 and TRBJ1-1; D call uncertain. The CDR3 covers 14 residues. The germline gives CDR1 SGHDT, CDR2 YYEEEE. Trimming took 5 bases from V and 1 from J, leaving 12 bases between them. The CDR3 sequence is CASRADITNTEAFF. In DNA form, the CDR3 reads TGTGCCAGCAGGGCAGACATTACGAACACTGAAGCTTTCTTT.

There are a few counts of this clone. In nucleotides, the CDR3 is TGCGCCAGCAGCTTGCGTCCGGGTGGCACTGAAGCTTTCTTT. Translating it yields CASSLRPGGTEAFF. V gene TRBV5-1 combines with J gene TRBJ1-1; no reliable D call. Germline V lookup: CDR1 SGHRS, CDR2 YFSETQ. V was clipped by 1 base and J by 4 bases, with 11 bases between them. CDR3 length: 14 amino acids.

This clone was observed once. This chain joins TRBV7-9 and TRBJ2-7; D is uncertain. The germline V and J ends were trimmed by 5 bases and 0 bases, with 5 bases remaining between them. The CDR3 consists of 12 residues. Germline V gene sequence: CDR1 SEHNR, CDR2 FQNEAQ (reference sequence). The CDR3: CASSQSSYEQYF. As DNA, the CDR3 is TGTGCCAGCAGCCAGAGCTCCTACGAGCAGTACTTC.

This clone has just a few counts. V gene TRBV12-2 combines with J gene TRBJ2-2; no DNA check was done on the table's D call, TRBD2. TRBV12-2 is a pseudogene locus. The CDR3 extends over 17 amino acids. CDR3 region: CASRLAPREGNTGELFF. In nucleotides, the CDR3 is TGTGCAAGTCGCTTAGCCCCTCGAGAGGGAAACACCGGGGAGCTGTTTTTT.

This clone showed up just a few times. The gene calls are TRBV7-7 and TRBJ2-6; TRBD2 matches at 15 bases. Germline CDR1 is SSHAT and CDR2 is FNYEAQ (reference sequence). J gave up 3 bases and V 8 bases, and 14 bases lay outside the gene matches. This CDR3 contains 20 residues. DNA of the CDR3: TGTGCCAGCTCCAGGGGACTAGCGGGAGGTCTCACTAGTGGGGCCAACGTCCTGACTTTC. This encodes CASSRGLAGGLTSGANVLTF.

The CDR3 spells CASSYFPSHEKLFF. For the CDR3, the DNA is TGTGCCAGCAGTTACTTTCCGTCCCATGAAAAACTGTTTTTT. The rearrangement uses TRBV6-5 and TRBJ1-4; D ambiguous. Germline V lookup: CDR1 MNHEY, CDR2 SVGAGI. V lost 1 base, J lost 6 bases, and 9 bases lay in between. The CDR3 runs 14 residues.

This clone was counted a few times. This sequence joins TRBV5-1 and TRBJ2-7; unclear D gene. The ends were cut back, 4 bases at V and 1 base at J, with 12 bases in the middle. The CDR3 is made up of 14 amino acids. Germline V gene lookup returns CDR1 SGHRS and CDR2 YFSETQ. As DNA, the CDR3 is TGCGCCAGCAGCAAGACGGTCGCTTCCTACGAGCAGTACTTC. Translating gives CASSKTVASYEQYF. The complete variable domain, with remaining parts taken from reference TRBV5-1 and TRBJ2-7, reads KAGVTQTPRYLIKTRGQQVTLSCSPISGHRSVSWYQQTPGQGLQFLFEYFSETQRNKGNFPGRFSGRQFSNSRSEMNVSTLELGDSALYLCASSKTVASYEQYFGPGTRLTVT.